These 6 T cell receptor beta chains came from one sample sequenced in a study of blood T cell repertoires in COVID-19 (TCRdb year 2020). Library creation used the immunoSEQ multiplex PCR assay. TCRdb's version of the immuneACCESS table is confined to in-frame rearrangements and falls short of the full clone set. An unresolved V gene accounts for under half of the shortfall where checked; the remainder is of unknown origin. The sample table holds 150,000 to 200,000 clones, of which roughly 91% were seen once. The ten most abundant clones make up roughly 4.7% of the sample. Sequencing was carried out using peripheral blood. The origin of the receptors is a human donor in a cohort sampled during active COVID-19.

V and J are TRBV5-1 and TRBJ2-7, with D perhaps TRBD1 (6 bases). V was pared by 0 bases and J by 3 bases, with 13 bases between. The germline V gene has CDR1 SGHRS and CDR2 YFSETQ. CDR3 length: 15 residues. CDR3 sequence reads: CASSLGDTGIYEQYF. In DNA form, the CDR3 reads TGCGCCAGCAGCTTGGGGGACACAGGGATCTACGAGCAGTACTTC.

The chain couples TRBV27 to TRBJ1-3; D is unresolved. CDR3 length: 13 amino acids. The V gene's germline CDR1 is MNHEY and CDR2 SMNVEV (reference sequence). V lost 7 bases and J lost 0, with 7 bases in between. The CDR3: CASMAFSGNTIYF. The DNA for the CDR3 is TGTGCCAGCATGGCTTTCTCTGGAAACACCATATATTTT.

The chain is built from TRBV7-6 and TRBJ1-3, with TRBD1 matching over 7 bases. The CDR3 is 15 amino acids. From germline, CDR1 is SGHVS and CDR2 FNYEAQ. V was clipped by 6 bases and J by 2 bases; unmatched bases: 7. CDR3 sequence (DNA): TGTGCCAGCAGTCCCCAGACAGGGCCTGGAAACACCATATATTTT. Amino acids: CASSPQTGPGNTIYF.

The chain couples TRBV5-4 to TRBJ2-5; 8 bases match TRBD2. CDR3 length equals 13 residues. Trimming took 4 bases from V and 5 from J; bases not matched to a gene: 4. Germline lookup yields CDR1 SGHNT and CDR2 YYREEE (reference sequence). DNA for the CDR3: TGTGCCAGCAGCCTCCCGGGGGGGGAGACCCAGTACTTC. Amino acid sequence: CASSLPGGETQYF. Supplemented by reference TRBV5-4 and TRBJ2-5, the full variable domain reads ETGVTQSPTHLIKTRGQQVTLRCSSQSGHNTVSWYQQALGQGPQFIFQYYREEENGRGNFPPRFSGLQFPNYSSELNVNALELDDSALYLCASSLPGGETQYFGPGTRLLVL.

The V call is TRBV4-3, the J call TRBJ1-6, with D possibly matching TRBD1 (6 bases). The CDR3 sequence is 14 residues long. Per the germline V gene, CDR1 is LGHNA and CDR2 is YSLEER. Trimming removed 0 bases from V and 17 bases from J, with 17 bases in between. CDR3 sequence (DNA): TGCGCCAGCAGCCAAGATCATATCGGGACATCCGTCCACTTT. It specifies CASSQDHIGTSVHF.

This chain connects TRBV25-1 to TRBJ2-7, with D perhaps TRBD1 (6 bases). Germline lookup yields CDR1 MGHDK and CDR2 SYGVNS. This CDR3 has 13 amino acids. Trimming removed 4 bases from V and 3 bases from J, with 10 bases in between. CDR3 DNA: TGTGCCAGCAGTGTCGGGACAAACTACGAGCAGTACTTC. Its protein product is CASSVGTNYEQYF.